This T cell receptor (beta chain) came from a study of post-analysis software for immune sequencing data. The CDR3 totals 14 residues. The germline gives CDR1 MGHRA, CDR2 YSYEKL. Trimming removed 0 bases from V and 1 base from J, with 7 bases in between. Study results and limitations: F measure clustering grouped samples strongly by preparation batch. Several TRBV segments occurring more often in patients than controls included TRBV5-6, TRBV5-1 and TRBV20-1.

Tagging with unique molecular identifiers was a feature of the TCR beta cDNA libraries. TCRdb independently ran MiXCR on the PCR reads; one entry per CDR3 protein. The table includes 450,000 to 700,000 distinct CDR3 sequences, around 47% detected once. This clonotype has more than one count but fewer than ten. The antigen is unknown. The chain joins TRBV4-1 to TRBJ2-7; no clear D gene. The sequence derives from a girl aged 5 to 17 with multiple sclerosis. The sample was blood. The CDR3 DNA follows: TGCGCCAGCAGCCAAGAAGGTGGGTCCTACGAGCAGTACTTC. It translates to CASSQEGGSYEQYF.